Each of the 23 T cell receptor beta chains below was sequenced from the same sample in a study of T cell repertoires and HLA-DP antigens. Clones were read by immunoSEQ multiplex PCR, and TCRdb kept only the in-frame ones, dropping some. The sample carries about 73,000 clones, around 77% recorded once. No antigen has been assigned to these receptors. Sequencing was performed on CD4+ T cells from PBMCs. The receptors originated from a man in his fifties or sixties in good health and CMV-seronegative.

The chain joins TRBV18 to TRBJ2-5; D may be TRBD2 (6 bases). CDR3 length: 13 residues. The V gene's germline CDR1 is KGHSH and CDR2 LQKENI. V lost 0 bases and J lost 8, with 10 bases in between. The CDR3 reads CASSPPTRETQYF. CDR3 nucleotides: TGTGCCAGCTCACCACCGACGCGGGAAACCCAGTACTTC.

The chain links TRBV6-5 to TRBJ2-2; 11 nucleotides line up with TRBD1. V shed 6 bases and J 6 bases; nucleotides not matched to a gene: 3. Germline V gives CDR1 MNHEY, CDR2 SVGAGI. This CDR3 has 14 residues. CDR3 DNA: TGTGCCAGCAGCTCGGGACAGGGGGCCGGGGAGCTGTTTTTT. It translates to CASSSGQGAGELFF.

By share, this clone ranks as medium-sized. This chain joins TRBV19 and TRBJ2-3; D is ambiguous. V gave up 10 bases and J gave up 0 bases, with 17 bases separating them. Germline-derived CDR1 and CDR2 are LNHDA and SQIVND (reference sequence). The length of the CDR3 is 15 residues. The CDR3 DNA is TGTGCCACCACCCGCAGGTCTCCTAGCACAGATACGCAGTATTTT. Translated: CATTRRSPSTDTQYF.

The chain employs TRBV12-5 and TRBJ1-5, with D unclear. Trimming left V 1 base short and J 1 base short, with 2 bases between. Germline lookup yields CDR1 LGHNT and CDR2 FRNRAP. This CDR3 has 13 amino acids. The CDR3 loop is CASGLESNQPQHF. The CDR3 region has the DNA TGTGCTAGTGGTTTGGAGAGCAATCAGCCCCAGCATTTT.

The chain combines TRBV13 with TRBJ1-3; D call uncertain. The CDR3 is made up of 14 amino acids. The V gene's germline CDR1 is PRHDT and CDR2 FYEKMQ (reference sequence). Trimming took off 4 bases at V and 0 bases at J, with 7 bases between the two ends. CDR3 bases: TGTGCCAGCAGCTCGGCCAGCTCTGGAAACACCATATATTTT. As protein: CASSSASSGNTIYF.

This chain joins TRBV19 and TRBJ2-5; TRBD1 matches 11 bases. Trimming cost V 5 bases and J 4 bases; bases outside gene matches: 12. From germline, CDR1 is LNHDA and CDR2 SQIVND (reference sequence). This CDR3 contains 17 residues. The CDR3 loop reads CASSPIPGQGVGETQYF. In DNA, the CDR3 is TGTGCCAGTAGTCCAATCCCGGGACAGGGGGTGGGAGAGACCCAGTACTTC.

This clone is a singleton in its sample. Here the CDR3 reads CASSHTDRERNGYTF. In DNA form, the CDR3 reads TGTGCCAGTAGCCACACCGACAGGGAGCGGAATGGCTACACCTTC. The J gene is TRBJ1-2, the V gene TRBV19; 7 bases line up with TRBD1. J lost 6 bases, V lost 6 bases, and 13 bases had no gene match. The CDR3 has 15 amino acids. Germline CDR1 is LNHDA and CDR2 is SQIVND (reference sequence).

This chain joins TRBV6-1 and TRBJ1-1, with 9 positions matching TRBD1. Germline lookup yields CDR1 MNHNS and CDR2 SASEGT. J gave up 4 bases and V 6 bases, and 9 bases lay outside the gene matches. There are 15 residues in the CDR3. The CDR3 region is CASSQRQGGGTEAFF. In DNA, the CDR3 is TGTGCCAGCAGCCAAAGACAGGGGGGGGGCACTGAAGCTTTCTTT.

The rearrangement links TRBV20-1 to TRBJ1-1, with a tentative D call TRBD1 (5 bases). Germline V gene sequence: CDR1 DFQATT, CDR2 SNEGSKA (reference sequence). V was cut by 3 bases and J by 3 bases, with 5 bases left in between. The CDR3 length is 11 residues. The CDR3 region has the DNA TGCAGTGCTAGGGGGGACACTGAAGCTTTCTTT. It codes for CSARGDTEAFF.

This clone was counted once. The CDR3 sequence: CASSQYGGGDTDTQYF. The CDR3 region has the DNA TGTGCCAGCAGTCAATACGGGGGCGGTGATACAGATACGCAGTATTTT. The genes are TRBV6-6 and TRBJ2-3; the D gene could be TRBD1 or TRBD2 (6 bases each). V lost 5 bases to trimming and J lost 3 bases, with 18 bases between them. CDR1 is MNHNY and CDR2 is SVGAGI in the germline V gene (reference sequence). The CDR3 loop spans 16 amino acids.

This clone was observed a few times. The chain joins TRBV11-2 to TRBJ1-2; 7 nucleotides match TRBD1. The V segment lost 5 bases and the J segment 7 bases; nucleotides outside the gene matches: 10. The germline V gene encodes CDR1 SGHAT and CDR2 FQNNGV. CDR3 size: 14 residues. CDR3 residues: CASSPGGGFRGYTF. CDR3 DNA sequence: TGTGCCAGCAGCCCAGGGGGGGGCTTTCGTGGCTACACCTTC.

V gene TRBV4-3 combines with J gene TRBJ2-2; D is undetermined. This CDR3 is built from 14 residues. CDR1 and CDR2 from the germline V gene are LGHNA and YSLEER. V was pared by 3 bases and J by 4 bases, with 9 bases between. CDR3 sequence: CASSQGPATGELFF. The CDR3 region has the DNA TGCGCCAGCAGCCAGGGTCCGGCCACCGGGGAGCTGTTTTTT.

The chain is built from TRBV5-4 and TRBJ2-2; 7 nucleotides agree with TRBD1. V lost 2 bases, J lost 4 bases, and 5 bases stayed unmatched. The CDR3 runs 15 residues. From germline, CDR1 is SGHNT and CDR2 YYREEE (reference sequence). For the CDR3, the DNA is TGTGCCAGCAGCTTAGGGGGCGTGGGCACCGGGGAGCTGTTTTTT. It is translated as CASSLGGVGTGELFF.

The chain is built from TRBV4-2 and TRBJ2-7, with D unresolved. V was clipped by 10 bases and J by 2 bases, with 3 bases between them. There are 9 residues in the CDR3. Germline-derived CDR1 and CDR2 are LGHNA and YNFKEQ. As DNA, the CDR3 is TGTGCCATTACCTACGAGCAGTACGTC. Its translation: CAITYEQYV.

The chain uses TRBV19 and TRBJ1-5; 8 bases are a match to TRBD1. The junction had 7 bases not matched to a gene; V was cut back by 7 bases and J by 2 bases. Germline CDR1 reads LNHDA; CDR2 reads SQIVND (reference sequence). This CDR3 has 15 residues. CDR3 sequence (DNA): TGTGCCAGTATCCCGACAGGGGTGGGCAATCAGCCCCAGCATTTT. Its protein product is CASIPTGVGNQPQHF.

This clone was detected a few times. The chain recombines TRBV6-6 with TRBJ2-7; 8 nucleotides line up with TRBD2. Germline V gene data show CDR1 as MNHNY and CDR2 as SVGAGI (reference sequence). The CDR3 covers 14 residues. Trimming took 3 bases from V and 4 from J; bases not matched to a gene: 5. The CDR3 reads CASSYLSGGYEQYF. For the CDR3, the DNA is TGTGCCAGCAGTTATCTGAGCGGGGGTTACGAGCAGTACTTC.

This clone turned up a few times. Written as DNA, the CDR3 is TGTGCCAGCAGCGCCCAGACTTCAGATACGCAGTATTTT. Its protein product is CASSAQTSDTQYF. The chain has TRBV11-2 and TRBJ2-3; D unresolved. The germline V gene has CDR1 SGHAT and CDR2 FQNNGV. V lost 5 bases and J lost 4, with 10 bases in between. The CDR3 runs 13 residues.

The chain joins TRBV28 to TRBJ1-2, with TRBD1 as a possible D gene (5 bases). V gave up 4 bases and J gave up 8 bases, with 32 bases separating them. The CDR3 loop spans 19 amino acids. Germline CDR1 MDHEN, CDR2 SYDVKM. The CDR3 here is CASSSPFLGDSESGLGYTF. DNA of the CDR3: TGTGCCAGCAGTTCCCCTTTTCTGGGGGATTCCGAGTCCGGCTTGGGCTACACCTTC.

The J gene is TRBJ1-2, the V gene TRBV18, with D maybe TRBD1 (5 bases). CDR3 length: 17 amino acids. Germline V gives CDR1 KGHSH, CDR2 LQKENI. Trimming shortened V by 1 base and J by 7 bases, and 22 bases separated the two germline ends. CDR3 bases: TGTGCCAGCTCACCACTCGACAGACCGGGGGGTTCGGGTGGCTACACCTTC. Residues: CASSPLDRPGGSGGYTF.

V usage is TRBV7-9 and J usage is TRBJ2-3; the D is unclear. The CDR3 is made up of 15 amino acids. Germline V gene data show CDR1 as SEHNR and CDR2 as FQNEAQ (reference sequence). V lost 5 bases, J lost 5 bases, and 17 bases lay in between. CDR3 nucleotide sequence: TGTGCCAGCAGCGATCCCGGGCACCTTAGAGATACGCAGTATTTT. It encodes CASSDPGHLRDTQYF.

This clone showed up many times. The chain couples TRBV11-2 to TRBJ2-1; perhaps TRBD2 as D (5 bases). This CDR3 has 17 residues. Trimming left V 0 bases short and J 4 bases short, with 16 bases between. Germline-derived CDR1 and CDR2 are SGHAT and FQNNGV. For the CDR3, the DNA is TGTGCCAGCAGCTTAGATCGAGGAGCGGAGCCTTACAATGAGCAGTTCTTC. Translated, it gives CASSLDRGAEPYNEQFF.

The chain uses TRBV5-1 and TRBJ2-5; D gene ambiguous. This CDR3 is 14 amino acids long. From germline, CDR1 is SGHRS and CDR2 YFSETQ. Trimming removed 4 bases from V and 5 bases from J, with 15 bases in between. The chain's CDR3 is CASSLDLFGETQYF. CDR3 nucleotide sequence: TGCGCCAGCAGCCTAGATCTCTTTGGGGAGACCCAGTACTTC. The whole variable domain, filled in from reference TRBV5-1 and TRBJ2-5, reads KAGVTQTPRYLIKTRGQQVTLSCSPISGHRSVSWYQQTPGQGLQFLFEYFSETQRNKGNFPGRFSGRQFSNSRSEMNVSTLELGDSALYLCASSLDLFGETQYFGPGTRLLVL.

DNA of the CDR3: TGTGCCAGCAGCTTAGGGACTAGCGGATCGCGCACCGGGGAGCTGTTTTTT. Protein: CASSLGTSGSRTGELFF. The J gene is TRBJ2-2, the V gene TRBV7-2; TRBD2 aligns across 10 bases. V dropped 1 base and J dropped 4; count of bases not matched to a gene: 6. Germline CDR1 and CDR2: SGHTA and FQGNSA. The CDR3 totals 17 residues.